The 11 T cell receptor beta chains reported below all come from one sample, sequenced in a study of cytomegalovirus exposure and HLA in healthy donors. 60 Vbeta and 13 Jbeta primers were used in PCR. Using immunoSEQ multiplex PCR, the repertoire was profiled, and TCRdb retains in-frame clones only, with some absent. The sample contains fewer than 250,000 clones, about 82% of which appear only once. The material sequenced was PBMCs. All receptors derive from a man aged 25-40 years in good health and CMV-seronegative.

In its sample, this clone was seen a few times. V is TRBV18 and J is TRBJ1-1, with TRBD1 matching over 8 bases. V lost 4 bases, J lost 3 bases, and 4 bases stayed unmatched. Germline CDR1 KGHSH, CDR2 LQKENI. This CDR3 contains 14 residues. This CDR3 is CASSLIQGDTEAFF. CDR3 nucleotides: TGTGCCAGCTCACTAATACAGGGGGACACTGAAGCTTTCTTT.

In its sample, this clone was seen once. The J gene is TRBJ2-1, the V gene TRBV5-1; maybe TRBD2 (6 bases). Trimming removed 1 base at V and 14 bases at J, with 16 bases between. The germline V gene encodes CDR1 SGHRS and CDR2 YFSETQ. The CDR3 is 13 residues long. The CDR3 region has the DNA TGCGCCAGCAGCTTGATAGAACAGGAGGGGAAGTTCTTC. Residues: CASSLIEQEGKFF. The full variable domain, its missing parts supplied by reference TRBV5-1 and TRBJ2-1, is KAGVTQTPRYLIKTRGQQVTLSCSPISGHRSVSWYQQTPGQGLQFLFEYFSETQRNKGNFPGRFSGRQFSNSRSEMNVSTLELGDSALYLCASSLIEQEGKFFGPGTRLTVL.

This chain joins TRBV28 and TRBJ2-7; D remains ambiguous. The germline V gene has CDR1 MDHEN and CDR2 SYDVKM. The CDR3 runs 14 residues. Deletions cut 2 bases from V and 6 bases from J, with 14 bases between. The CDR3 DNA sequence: TGTGCCAGCAGTTTACAAGCATCCGAGCGCGAGCAGTACTTC. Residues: CASSLQASEREQYF.

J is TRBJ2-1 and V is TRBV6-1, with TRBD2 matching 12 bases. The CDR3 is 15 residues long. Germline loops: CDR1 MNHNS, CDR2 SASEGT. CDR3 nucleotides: TGTACTAGCGGGGGGCCGGGGTTACAATACAATGAGCAGTTCTTC. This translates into CTSGGPGLQYNEQFF.

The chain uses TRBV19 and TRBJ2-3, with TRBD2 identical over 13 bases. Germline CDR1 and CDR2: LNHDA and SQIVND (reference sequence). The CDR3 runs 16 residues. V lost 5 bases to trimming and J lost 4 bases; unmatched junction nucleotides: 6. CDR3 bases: TGTGCCAGTAGTGCCGGGACTAGCGGGGATGCAGATACGCAGTATTTT. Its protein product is CASSAGTSGDADTQYF.

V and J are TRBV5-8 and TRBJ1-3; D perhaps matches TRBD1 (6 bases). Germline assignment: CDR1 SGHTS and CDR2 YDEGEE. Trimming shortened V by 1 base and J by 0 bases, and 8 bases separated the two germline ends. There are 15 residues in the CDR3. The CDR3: CASSLMGASGNTIYF. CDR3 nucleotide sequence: TGTGCCAGCAGCTTGATGGGGGCCTCTGGAAACACCATATATTTT.

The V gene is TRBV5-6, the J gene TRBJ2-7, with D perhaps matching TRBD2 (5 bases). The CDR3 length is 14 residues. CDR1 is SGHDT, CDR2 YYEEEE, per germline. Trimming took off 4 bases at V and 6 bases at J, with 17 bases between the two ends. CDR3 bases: TGTGCCAGCAGCCGCCGGGGTTCGGGCCGCGAGCAGTACTTC. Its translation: CASSRRGSGREQYF. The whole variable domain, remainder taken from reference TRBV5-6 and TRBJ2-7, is DAGVTQSPTHLIKTRGQQVTLRCSPKSGHDTVSWYQQALGQGPQFIFQYYEEEERQRGNFPDRFSGHQFPNYSSELNVNALLLGDSALYLCASSRRGSGREQYFGPGTRLTVT.

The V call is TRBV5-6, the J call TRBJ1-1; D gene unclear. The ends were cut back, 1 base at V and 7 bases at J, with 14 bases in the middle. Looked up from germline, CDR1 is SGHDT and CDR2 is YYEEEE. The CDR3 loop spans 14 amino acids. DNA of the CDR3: TGTGCCAGCAGCTTGTCCCCCTCTTTCGGTGAAGCTTTCTTT. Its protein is CASSLSPSFGEAFF.

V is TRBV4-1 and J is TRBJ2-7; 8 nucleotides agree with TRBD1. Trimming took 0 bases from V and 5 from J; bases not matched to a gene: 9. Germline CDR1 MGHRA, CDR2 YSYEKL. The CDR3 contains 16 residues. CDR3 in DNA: TGCGCCAGCAGCCAAGATAGGACAGGGAGGAACCACGAGCAGTACTTC. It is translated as CASSQDRTGRNHEQYF.

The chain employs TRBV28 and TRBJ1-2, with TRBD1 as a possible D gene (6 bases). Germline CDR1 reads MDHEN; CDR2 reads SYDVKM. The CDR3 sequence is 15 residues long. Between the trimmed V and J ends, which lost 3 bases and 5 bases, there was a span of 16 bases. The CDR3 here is CASSLSGQPLYGYTF. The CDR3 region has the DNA TGTGCCAGCAGTTTGAGCGGACAGCCACTTTATGGCTACACCTTC.

The CDR3 nucleotides are TGTGCCATCAGTGAAGCCCAAGGAAACACCATATATTTT. This codes for CAISEAQGNTIYF. This chain uses TRBV10-3 with TRBJ1-3, with D hard to call. V was cut by 3 bases and J by 4 bases, with 7 bases left in between. Germline V gene lookup returns CDR1 ENHRY and CDR2 SYGVKD. The length of the CDR3 is 13 residues.